What follows are 15 T cell receptor beta chains derived from one specimen sequenced in a study of blood T cell repertoires in COVID-19. Assay: immunoSEQ multiplex PCR; the TCRdb copy retains only in-frame clones and omits some. This sample has tens of thousands of clones, with around 87% found just once. Sample: peripheral blood. These receptors all stem from a man aged 50 to 59 with active COVID-19.

This chain joins TRBV7-9 and TRBJ1-4; 9 bases map to TRBD1. In germline, CDR1 is SEHNR, CDR2 FQNEAQ (reference sequence). This CDR3 is built from 15 residues. J lost 6 bases, V lost 4 bases, and 6 bases had no gene match. CDR3 amino acids: CASSSAGTGYEKLFF. CDR3 nucleotides: TGTGCCAGCAGCTCCGCCGGGACAGGGTATGAAAAACTGTTTTTT.

A word on this clone: The sample holds other DNA sequences that translate to the same CDR3. CDR3 nucleotides: TGTGCCAGCAGCTTAGATGGAGGGGGCTGGGCCACTGAAGCTTTCTTT. Amino acids: CASSLDGGGWATEAFF. This sequence joins TRBV11-2 and TRBJ1-1; 7 nucleotides agree with TRBD1. V trimming: 0 bases; J trimming: 4 bases; junction bases outside the gene matches: 8. CDR1 and CDR2 from the germline V gene are SGHAT and FQNNGV. The CDR3 is 16 amino acids.

For the CDR3, the DNA is TGTGCCAGCAGTGACCCCACAACTGGGGGGAGTAACTATGGCTACACCTTC. It codes for CASSDPTTGGSNYGYTF. This chain connects TRBV28 to TRBJ1-2; a possible D gene is TRBD1 (5 bases). V lost 5 bases and J 1 base, leaving 20 bases between the germline ends. Germline CDR1 is MDHEN and CDR2 is SYDVKM. This CDR3 has 17 residues.

This rearrangement joins TRBV24-1 to TRBJ2-1; 11 bases are shared with TRBD2. The CDR3 runs to 15 residues. The ends lost 5 bases at V and 11 bases at J; junction bases unmatched: 10. Looked up from germline, CDR1 is KGHDR and CDR2 is SFDVKD. CDR3 protein: CATSAPSGGTGKQFF. CDR3 sequence (DNA): TGTGCCACCAGTGCGCCTAGCGGGGGGACCGGCAAGCAGTTCTTC.

The chain employs TRBV2 and TRBJ1-1; a weak D match, TRBD1 (5 bases). The CDR3 contains 14 residues. Trimming pared 4 bases from V and 1 base from J, leaving 10 bases between. Per germline, CDR1 SNHLY and CDR2 FYNNEI. The CDR3, as DNA: TGTGCCAGCAGTGCGATGGGGGGGAACACTGAAGCTTTCTTT. It specifies CASSAMGGNTEAFF.

The chain combines TRBV28 with TRBJ2-1; D might be TRBD2 (6 bases). V was clipped by 6 bases and J by 0 bases, with 12 bases between them. This CDR3 spans 15 amino acids. From germline, CDR1 is MDHEN and CDR2 SYDVKM. The CDR3 DNA is TGTGCCAGCAGGGTGGGGGGAAGCTCCTACAATGAGCAGTTCTTC. It encodes CASRVGGSSYNEQFF.

This chain links TRBV19 with TRBJ1-2; D is undetermined. The CDR3 consists of 13 residues. The germline V and J ends were trimmed by 5 bases and 2 bases, with 9 bases remaining between them. Germline CDR1 is LNHDA and CDR2 is SQIVND (reference sequence). In nucleotides, the CDR3 is TGTGCCAGTAGTTTCCAGGCGAACTATGGCTACACCTTC. As protein: CASSFQANYGYTF.

The chain joins TRBV20-1 to TRBJ2-5, with no clear D. The CDR3 consists of 10 residues. Germline V lookup: CDR1 DFQATT, CDR2 SNEGSKA (reference sequence). Between the trimmed V and J ends, which lost 6 bases and 2 bases, there was a span of 4 bases. This chain's CDR3 is CSATQETQYF. The CDR3 nucleotides are TGCAGTGCCACTCAAGAGACCCAGTACTTC.

J is TRBJ2-5 and V is TRBV19; 12 positions match TRBD2. The germline gives CDR1 LNHDA, CDR2 SQIVND (reference sequence). After removal of 6 bases from V and 4 bases from J, the junction contained 9 bases not matched to a gene. The CDR3 covers 16 residues. CDR3 in amino acids: CASSAGSSGRGETQYF. The CDR3 DNA follows: TGTGCCAGTAGCGCCGGCTCTAGCGGGAGGGGAGAGACCCAGTACTTC. Full variable domain (rest looked up from reference TRBV19 and TRBJ2-5): DGGITQSPKYLFRKEGQNVTLSCEQNLNHDAMYWYRQDPGQGLRLIYYSQIVNDFQKGDIAEGYSVSREKKESFPLTVTSAQKNPTAFYLCASSAGSSGRGETQYFGPGTRLLVL.

This chain uses TRBV29-1 with TRBJ2-2, with a tentative D call TRBD1 (5 bases). The length of the CDR3 is 14 residues. The V end lost 1 base, the J end lost 2 bases, and 8 bases lay between the germline ends. Germline-derived CDR1 and CDR2 are SQVTM and ANQGSEA. The CDR3 loop reads CSVEVTGNTGELFF. The CDR3, as DNA: TGCAGCGTTGAAGTTACAGGAAACACCGGGGAGCTGTTTTTT.

This chain uses TRBV4-3 with TRBJ2-3; TRBD2 aligns across 14 bases. Trimming removed 0 bases from V and 0 bases from J; junction bases left unmatched: 14. The germline V gene has CDR1 LGHNA and CDR2 YSLEER. The CDR3 has 22 residues. This CDR3 reads CASSQERLRGLAGGESTDTQYF. The CDR3 nucleotides are TGCGCCAGCAGCCAAGAACGGCTTAGAGGACTAGCGGGGGGAGAGAGCACAGATACGCAGTATTTT.

This clone was seen a handful of times. V usage is TRBV30 and J usage is TRBJ1-2, with no clear D. The CDR3 loop spans 13 amino acids. CDR1 and CDR2 from the germline V gene are GTSNPN and SVGIG (reference sequence). Deletions cut 2 bases from V and 3 bases from J, with 10 bases between. CDR3 nucleotides: TGTGCCTGGAGTTCCGAGGATTACTATGGCTACACCTTC. This encodes CAWSSEDYYGYTF.

The chain carries TRBV4-3 and TRBJ1-6; D might be TRBD1 (6 bases). V dropped 0 bases and J dropped 13 bases, with 10 bases sitting between them. Germline V gene lookup returns CDR1 LGHNA and CDR2 YSLEER. CDR3 length: 13 residues. The DNA for the CDR3 is TGCGCCAGCAGCCAAGATAGGGGGGGCCCCCTCCACTTT. Its translation is CASSQDRGGPLHF.

This clone is a singleton in its sample. The J gene is TRBJ1-2, the V gene TRBV9; a possible D gene is TRBD1 (6 bases). There are 15 residues in the CDR3. Germline lookup yields CDR1 SGDLS and CDR2 YYNGEE. V lost 5 bases to trimming and J lost 7 bases, with 21 bases between them. CDR3 in amino acids: CASRDPGVLRRGYTF. DNA of the CDR3: TGTGCCAGCAGGGATCCAGGGGTCTTACGTCGTGGCTACACCTTC. Full variable domain (outside the CDR3, taken from reference TRBV9 and TRBJ1-2): DSGVTQTPKHLITATGQRVTLRCSPRSGDLSVYWYQQSLDQGLQFLIQYYNGEERAKGNILERFSAQQFPDLHSELNLSSLELGDSALYFCASRDPGVLRRGYTFGSGTRLTVV.

The chain has TRBV11-2 and TRBJ1-2; 10 bases match TRBD1. Looked up from germline, CDR1 is SGHAT and CDR2 is FQNNGV. CDR3 size: 14 residues. The junction had 7 bases not matched to a gene; V was cut back by 4 bases and J by 8 bases. The CDR3 spells CASSSQRTGGGYTF. CDR3 coding DNA: TGTGCCAGCAGCTCACAACGGACAGGGGGAGGCTACACCTTC. The full variable domain, completed using reference TRBV11-2 and TRBJ1-2, is EAGVAQSPRYKIIEKRQSVAFWCNPISGHATLYWYQQILGQGPKLLIQFQNNGVVDDSQLPKDRFSAERLKGVDSTLKIQPAKLEDSAVYLCASSSQRTGGGYTFGSGTRLTVV.